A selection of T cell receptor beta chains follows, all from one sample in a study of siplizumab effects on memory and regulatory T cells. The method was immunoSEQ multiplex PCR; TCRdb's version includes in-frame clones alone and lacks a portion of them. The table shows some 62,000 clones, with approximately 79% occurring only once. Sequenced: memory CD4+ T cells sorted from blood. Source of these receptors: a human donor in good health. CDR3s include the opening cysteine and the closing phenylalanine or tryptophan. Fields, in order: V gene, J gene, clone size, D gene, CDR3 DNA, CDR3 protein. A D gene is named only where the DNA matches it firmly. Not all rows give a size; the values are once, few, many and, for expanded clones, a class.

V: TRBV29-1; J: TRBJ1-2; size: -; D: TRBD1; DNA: TGCAGCGTTGGCGAGGGGGCAGGGGGCTACACCTTC; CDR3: CSVGEGAGGYTF
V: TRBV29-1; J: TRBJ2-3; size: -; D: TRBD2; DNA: TGCAGCGTTTTAGCGGGGCTGGTGACAGATACGCAGTATTTT; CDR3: CSVLAGLVTDTQYF
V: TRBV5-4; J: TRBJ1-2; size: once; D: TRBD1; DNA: TGTGCCAGCACGGGACAGTCCCAATCTAACTATGGCTACACCTTC; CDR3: CASTGQSQSNYGYTF
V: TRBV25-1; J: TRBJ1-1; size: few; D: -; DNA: TGTGCCAGCAGTGGTGGGTGGACTGAAGCTTTCTTT; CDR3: CASSGGWTEAFF
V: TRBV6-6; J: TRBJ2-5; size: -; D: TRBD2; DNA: TGTGTCGGCGGGGGGCCGAGGCGACACCAGTACTTC; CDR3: CVGGGPRRHQYF
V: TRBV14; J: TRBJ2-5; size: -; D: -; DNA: TGTGCCAGCAGCCAATCCCCGGGGGCGTCAGGGACCCAGTACTTC; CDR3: CASSQSPGASGTQYF
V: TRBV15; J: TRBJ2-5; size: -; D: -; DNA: TGTGCCACCAGCAGAGATCAAACCGAAGAGACCCAGTACTTC; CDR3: CATSRDQTEETQYF
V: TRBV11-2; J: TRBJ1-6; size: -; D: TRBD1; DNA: TGTGCCAGCAGCCCCAGGACAGGGGATAGAGGTTTTAATTCACCCCTCCACTTT; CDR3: CASSPRTGDRGFNSPLHF
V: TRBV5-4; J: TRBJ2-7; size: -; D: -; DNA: TGTGCCAGCAGCTTGGTTTCGACTCCCTACGAGCAGTACTTC; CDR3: CASSLVSTPYEQYF
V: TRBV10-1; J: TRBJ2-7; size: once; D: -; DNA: TGCGCCAGCAGTGAGTATTCGGCCTACGAGCAGTACTTC; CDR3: CASSEYSAYEQYF
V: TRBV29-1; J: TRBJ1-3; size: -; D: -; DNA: TGCAGCGTTGGATCAGGGATGGGAAACACCATATATTTT; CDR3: CSVGSGMGNTIYF
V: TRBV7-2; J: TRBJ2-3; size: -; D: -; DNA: TGTGCCAGCAGCTTAGGCGCAGGGGTCACAGATACGCAGTATTTT; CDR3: CASSLGAGVTDTQYF
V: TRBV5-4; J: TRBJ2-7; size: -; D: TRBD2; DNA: TGTGCCAGCAGCCCCCCGGGGGGAGTAGGCGAGCAGTACTTC; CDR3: CASSPPGGVGEQYF
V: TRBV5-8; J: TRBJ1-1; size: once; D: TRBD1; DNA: TGTGCCAGCAGCAGGACAGGGAGCACTGAAGCTTTCTTT; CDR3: CASSRTGSTEAFF
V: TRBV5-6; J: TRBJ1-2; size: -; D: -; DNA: TGTGCCAGCAGCTTGGGGGTGAATGGCTACACCTTC; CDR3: CASSLGVNGYTF
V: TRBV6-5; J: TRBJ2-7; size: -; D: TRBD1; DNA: TGTGCCACCACGCAGGGGGCCGTCTACGAGCAGTACTTC; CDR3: CATTQGAVYEQYF
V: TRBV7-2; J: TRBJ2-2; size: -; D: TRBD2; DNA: TGTGCCAGCAGCCGTCTGTTGGCGGGGGGGCTAGCCGGGGAGCTGTTTTTT; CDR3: CASSRLLAGGLAGELFF
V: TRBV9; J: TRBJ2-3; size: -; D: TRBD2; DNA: TGTGCCAGCAGCCCAAGACTAGCGGGGGGGCCTGCCGCAGATACGCAGTATTTT; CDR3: CASSPRLAGGPAADTQYF
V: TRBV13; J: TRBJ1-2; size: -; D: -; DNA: TGTGCCAGCAGCAAGATAAGCCGAGCTAACTATGGCTACACCTTC; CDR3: CASSKISRANYGYTF
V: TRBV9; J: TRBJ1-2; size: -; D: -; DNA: TGTGCCAGCAGCGTAGGCCTGTTCGGGACGGAGGGCTATGGCTACACCTTC; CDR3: CASSVGLFGTEGYGYTF
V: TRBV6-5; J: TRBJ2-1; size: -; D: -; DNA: TGTGCCAGCAGTTACCTAGCTAGCGAGCAGAATGAGCAGTTCTTC; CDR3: CASSYLASEQNEQFF
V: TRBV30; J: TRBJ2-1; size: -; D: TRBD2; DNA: TGTGCCTGGAGTTCCCTAGGCGGGGGTCCGACTGATGAGCAGTTCTTC; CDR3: CAWSSLGGGPTDEQFF
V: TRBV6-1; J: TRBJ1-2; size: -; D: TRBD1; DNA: TGTGCCAGCAGTGAAGACATCGGGAGGGACAGGGTCTATGGCTACACCTTC; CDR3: CASSEDIGRDRVYGYTF
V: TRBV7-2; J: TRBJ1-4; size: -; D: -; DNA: TGTGCCAGCAGCTTAGATCCCCTTGCAACTAATGAAAAACTGTTTTTT; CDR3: CASSLDPLATNEKLFF
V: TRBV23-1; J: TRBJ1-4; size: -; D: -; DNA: TGCGCCAGCGGTGGCCCGGCAGGAGGTTCGGCTAATGAAAAACTGTTTTTT; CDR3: CASGGPAGGSANEKLFF
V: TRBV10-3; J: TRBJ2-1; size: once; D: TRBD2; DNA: TGTGCCATCAGGCAGGCGGGGGGCGGTATCGATGAGCAGTTCTTC; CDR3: CAIRQAGGGIDEQFF
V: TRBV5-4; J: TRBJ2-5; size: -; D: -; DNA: TGTGCCAGCAGCTTGGTTGGCAGGGAGCAAGAGACCCAGTACTTC; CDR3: CASSLVGREQETQYF
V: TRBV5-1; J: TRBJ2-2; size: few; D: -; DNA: TGCGCCAGCAGCAGACTAGTGTTGGCCGGGGAGCTGTTTTTT; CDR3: CASSRLVLAGELFF
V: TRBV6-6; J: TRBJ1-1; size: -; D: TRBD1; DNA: TGTGCCAGCACCGGGACAGGTCTTTATGTTACTGAAGCTTTCTTT; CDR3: CASTGTGLYVTEAFF
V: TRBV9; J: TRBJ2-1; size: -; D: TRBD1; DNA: TGTGCCAGCAGCGAGACAGGGAGCTACAATGAGCAGTTCTTC; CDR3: CASSETGSYNEQFF
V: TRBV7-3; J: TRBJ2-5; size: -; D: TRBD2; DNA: TGTGCCAGCAGCTTCGGGAGGGGAGAGACCCAGTACTTC; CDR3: CASSFGRGETQYF
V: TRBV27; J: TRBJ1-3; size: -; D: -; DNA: TGTGCCAGCAGTTTTAAAGGACCAGGAAACACCATATATTTT; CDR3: CASSFKGPGNTIYF
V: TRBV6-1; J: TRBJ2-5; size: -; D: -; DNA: TGTGCCAGCAGTTATGATTGGGAGACCCAGTACTTC; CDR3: CASSYDWETQYF
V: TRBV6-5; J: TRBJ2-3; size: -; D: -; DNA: TGTGCCAGCAGTTACTATCCCACAGATACGCAGTATTTT; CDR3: CASSYYPTDTQYF
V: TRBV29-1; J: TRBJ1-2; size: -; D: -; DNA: TGCAGCGTGGGAGACAGGTCTAACTATGGCTACACCTTC; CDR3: CSVGDRSNYGYTF
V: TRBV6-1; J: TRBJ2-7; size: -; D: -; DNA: TGTGCCAGCATGTCGTCGAGACACCCATACGAGCAGTACTTC; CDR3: CASMSSRHPYEQYF
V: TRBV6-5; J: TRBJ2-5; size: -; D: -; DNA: TGTGCCAGCAGTTACCGGGGGGCAGAGACCCAGTACTTC; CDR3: CASSYRGAETQYF
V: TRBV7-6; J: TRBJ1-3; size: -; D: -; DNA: TGTGCCAGCAGCTTAGTCTCCGGGGCTGGAAACACCATATATTTT; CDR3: CASSLVSGAGNTIYF
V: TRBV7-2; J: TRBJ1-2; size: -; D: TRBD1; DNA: TGTGCCAGCAGAACCCGGGACAGGCCTAACTATGGCTACACCTTC; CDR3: CASRTRDRPNYGYTF
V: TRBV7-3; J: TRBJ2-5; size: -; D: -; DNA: TGTGCCAGCAGCCCCCTAGGGGCGGGGGAGACCCAGTACTTC; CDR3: CASSPLGAGETQYF
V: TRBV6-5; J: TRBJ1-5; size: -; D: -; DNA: TGTGCCAGCAGTTTAAAGGTGGATCAGCCCCAGCATTTT; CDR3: CASSLKVDQPQHF
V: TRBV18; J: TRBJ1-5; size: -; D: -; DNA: TGTGCCAGCTCATCGTCTCGTCAGCCCCAGCATTTT; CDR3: CASSSSRQPQHF
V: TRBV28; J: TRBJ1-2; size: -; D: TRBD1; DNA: TGTGCCAGCAGTAGACAGGGACTTGCCTATGGCTACACCTTC; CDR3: CASSRQGLAYGYTF
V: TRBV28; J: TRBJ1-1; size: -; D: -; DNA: TGTGCCAGCAGTTTAGTGCAGGGTGGTGAAGCTTTCTTT; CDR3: CASSLVQGGEAFF
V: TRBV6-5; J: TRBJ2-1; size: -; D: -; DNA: TGTGCCAGCAGTCACAGAGGTGAGCAGTTCTTC; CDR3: CASSHRGEQFF
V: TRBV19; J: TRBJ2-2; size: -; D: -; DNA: TGTGCCAGTAGGGAAATTTTCAACACCGGGGAGCTGTTTTTT; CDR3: CASREIFNTGELFF
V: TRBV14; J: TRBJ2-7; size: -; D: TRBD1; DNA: TGTGCCAGCAGCCAGGACTTCGGACAGGTAGAGCAGTACTTC; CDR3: CASSQDFGQVEQYF
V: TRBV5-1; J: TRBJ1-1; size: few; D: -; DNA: TGCGCCAGCAGCTACTCTGACGTTAACACTGAAGCTTTCTTT; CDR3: CASSYSDVNTEAFF
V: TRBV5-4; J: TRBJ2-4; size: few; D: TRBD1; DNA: TGTGCCAGCAGCCTGGCGGGACAGGGGAAAAACATTCAGTACTTC; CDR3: CASSLAGQGKNIQYF
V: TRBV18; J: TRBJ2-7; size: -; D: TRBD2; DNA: TGTGCCAGCTCACCGCACGGAGGAGATAGCGGGGTCTCCGAGCAGTACTTC; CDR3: CASSPHGGDSGVSEQYF
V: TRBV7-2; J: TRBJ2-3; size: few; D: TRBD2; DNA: TGTGCCAGCAGACCGACTAGCTTTGATACGCAGTATTTT; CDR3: CASRPTSFDTQYF
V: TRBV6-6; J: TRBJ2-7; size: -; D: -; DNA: TGTGCCAGCAGTTACTCGCTCGCACAGAACTACGAGCAGTACTTC; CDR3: CASSYSLAQNYEQYF
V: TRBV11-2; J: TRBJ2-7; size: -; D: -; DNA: TGTGCCAGCAGCTTGCCGCGGACGCACGAGCAGTACTTC; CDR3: CASSLPRTHEQYF
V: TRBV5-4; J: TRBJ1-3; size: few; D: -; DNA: TGTGCCAGCAGCTTGCAGGGAGGCTCTGGAAACACCATATATTTT; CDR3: CASSLQGGSGNTIYF
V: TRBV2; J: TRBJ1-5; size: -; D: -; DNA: TGTGCCAGCAGTACTATGGAGGGCAATCAGCCCCAGCATTTT; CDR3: CASSTMEGNQPQHF
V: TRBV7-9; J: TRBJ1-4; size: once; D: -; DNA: TGTGCCAGCAGCCCCCGCCGAATTACTCAAGGCCTAGAAAAACTGTTTTTT; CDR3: CASSPRRITQGLEKLFF
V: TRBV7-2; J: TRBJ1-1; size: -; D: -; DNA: TGTGCCAGCAGCACCAGGACGGTAAAAGGGACTGAAGCTTTCTTT; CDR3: CASSTRTVKGTEAFF